This T cell receptor (beta chain) came from a study of T cell changes during pregnancy in multiple sclerosis. Sequencing was performed with immunoSEQ multiplex PCR; in TCRdb, only in-frame clones are kept and a portion is missing. Of roughly 120,000 clones listed, roughly nine tenths were seen once; the top ten hold 1.5%. The TCR originated in a female donor with multiple sclerosis, enrolled in a pregnancy study. The sequencing here drew on peripheral blood, taken in the third trimester of pregnancy.

The DNA of the CDR3 is TGTGCCATCAGTGATCGAGTTAATGAGCAGTTCTTC. It encodes CAISDRVNEQFF. The V and J genes are TRBV10-3 and TRBJ2-1; no clear D gene. Between the trimmed V and J ends, which lost 3 bases and 7 bases, there was a span of 7 bases. There are 12 residues in the CDR3. Germline CDR1 reads ENHRY; CDR2 reads SYGVKD.